This T cell receptor beta chain comes out of a study of T cell clonotyping in hematopoietic cell transplantation. Turning to the study itself: Recipient samples before transplant were obtained post-cytoreduction.

Concerning this clone itself: The antigen is unknown.

Clones were sequenced by immunoSEQ multiplex PCR, and TCRdb holds only the in-frame ones, with some missing. Of nearly 7,000 clones listed, about 91% are singletons. Time point specified: recipient sample about 28 days before transplant, after cytoreduction. Whole-study findings and limits: Broader posttransplant TCR repertoire diversity was predicted by graft donor and pretransplant recipient Inverse Simpson Index values. Pathologically expanded recipient clonotypes increased progressively from day 30 to day 180 as diversity fell.

Sample: peripheral blood mononuclear cells, taken before stem cell transplant. The clonotype originates from a man younger than 40 with acute myeloid leukemia. Some clones in this sample may be carry-over from other donors' samples.

The CDR3 is CASSHFRQGSSEKLFF. CDR3 in DNA: TGCGCCAGCAGCCACTTTAGACAGGGGTCGAGCGAAAAACTGTTTTTT. This chain uses TRBV4-1 with TRBJ1-4, with TRBD1 matching over 8 bases. The V and J ends lost 3 bases and 8 bases, in that order; junction bases with no gene match: 11. CDR3 length equals 16 residues. CDR1 and CDR2 from the germline V gene are MGHRA and YSYEKL.